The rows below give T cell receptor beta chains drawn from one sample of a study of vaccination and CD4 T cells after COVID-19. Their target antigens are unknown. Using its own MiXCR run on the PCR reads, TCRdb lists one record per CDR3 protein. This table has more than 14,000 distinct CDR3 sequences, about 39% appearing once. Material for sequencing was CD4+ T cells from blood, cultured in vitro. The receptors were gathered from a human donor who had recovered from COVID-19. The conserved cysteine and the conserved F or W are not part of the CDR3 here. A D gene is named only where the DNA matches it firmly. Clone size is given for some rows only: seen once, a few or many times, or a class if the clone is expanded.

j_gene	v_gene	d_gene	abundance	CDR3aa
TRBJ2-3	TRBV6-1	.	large	ATRSADTQY
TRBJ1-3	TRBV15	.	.	ATKWDIGSTIY
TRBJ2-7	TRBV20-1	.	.	SANPGQKPYEQY
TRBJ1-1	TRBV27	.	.	ASSLFRGTEAF
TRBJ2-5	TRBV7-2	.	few	ASSLNAGVYQETQY
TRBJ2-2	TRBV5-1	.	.	ASSVTITGGWDTGELF
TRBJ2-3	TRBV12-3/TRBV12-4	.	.	ASSLSSEADTQY
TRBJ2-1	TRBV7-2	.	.	ASSLELDFHVQF
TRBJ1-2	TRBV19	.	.	ASSIRGGEPYGYT
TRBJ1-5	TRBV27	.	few	ASGPRGSNQPQH
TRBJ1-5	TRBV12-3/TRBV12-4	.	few	AIQRGNQPQH
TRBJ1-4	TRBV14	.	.	ASSQGLAQKLF
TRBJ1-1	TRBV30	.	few	AWSVNRNTEAF
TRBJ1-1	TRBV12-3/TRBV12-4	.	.	ASSLQLNTEAF
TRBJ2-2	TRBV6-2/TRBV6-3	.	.	ASSDAQTTYRELF
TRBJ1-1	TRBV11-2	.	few	ASSRHRALPNTEAF
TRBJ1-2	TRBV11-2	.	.	ASSSNRIRGYT
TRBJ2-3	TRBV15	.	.	ATSRGPITRDTQY
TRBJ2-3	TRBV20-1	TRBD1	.	SARRPGQDTDTQY
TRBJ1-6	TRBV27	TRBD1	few	ASSQGLGTGGNSPLH
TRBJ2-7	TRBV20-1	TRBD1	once	SARDRGQGQY
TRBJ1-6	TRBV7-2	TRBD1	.	ASNTRGLHSPLH
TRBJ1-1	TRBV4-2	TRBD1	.	ASSQEGQRRNTEAF
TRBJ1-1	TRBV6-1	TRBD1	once	ASTYPGTGEAF
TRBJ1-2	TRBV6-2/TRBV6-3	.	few	ASSPAGQTYGYT
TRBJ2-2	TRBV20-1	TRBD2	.	SAPTSGRTGELF
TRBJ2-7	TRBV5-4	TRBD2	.	ASSQGLAVYEQY
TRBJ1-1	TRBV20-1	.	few	SAARQWTITEAF
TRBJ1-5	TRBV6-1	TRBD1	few	ASSTGAHQPQH
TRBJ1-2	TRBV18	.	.	ASSPVQSYGYT
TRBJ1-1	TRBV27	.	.	ASSFAGGVNTEAF
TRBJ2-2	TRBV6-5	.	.	ASSYGNRRNMNRELF
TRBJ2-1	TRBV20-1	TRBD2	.	SARESRRLAGDNEQF
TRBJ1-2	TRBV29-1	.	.	SVDRRSGGYT
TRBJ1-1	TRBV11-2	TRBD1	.	ASSLSPTRQGTEAF
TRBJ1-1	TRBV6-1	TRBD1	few	ASQGQGKTEAF
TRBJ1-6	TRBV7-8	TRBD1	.	ASSPGTGVGNSPLH
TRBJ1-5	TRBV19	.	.	ASAESAYSNQPQH
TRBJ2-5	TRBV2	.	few	ASSVNYEETQY
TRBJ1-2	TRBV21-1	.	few	ASSEGGGYT
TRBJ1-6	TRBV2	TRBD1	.	ASSVGTGLRGSPLH
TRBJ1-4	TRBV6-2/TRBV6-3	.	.	ASSVRGIAEKLF
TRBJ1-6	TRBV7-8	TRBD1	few	ASSPGQADNSPLH
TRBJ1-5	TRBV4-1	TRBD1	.	ASSQAGRGLPNSNQPQH
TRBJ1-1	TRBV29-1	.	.	SVDEVVGNTEAL
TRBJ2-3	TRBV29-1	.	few	SVQVVSSTDTQY
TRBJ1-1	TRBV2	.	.	ASSEGEWNTEAF
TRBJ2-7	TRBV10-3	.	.	AISGSGGNYEQY
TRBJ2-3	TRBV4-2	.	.	ASNLNGADTQY
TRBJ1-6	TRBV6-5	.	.	ASSYQGSNSPLH
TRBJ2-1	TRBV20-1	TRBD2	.	SVTEAGTSANEQF
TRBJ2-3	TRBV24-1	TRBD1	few	ATSDRVYADTQY
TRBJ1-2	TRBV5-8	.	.	ASSSIPHT
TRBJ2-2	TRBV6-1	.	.	ATYRTATGELF
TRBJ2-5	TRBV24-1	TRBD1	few	ATSPGQVQETQY
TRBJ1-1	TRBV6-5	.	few	ASSYTGRRGTEAF
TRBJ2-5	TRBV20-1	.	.	SANRGGGETQY
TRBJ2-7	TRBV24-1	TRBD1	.	ATGTGVSYEQY
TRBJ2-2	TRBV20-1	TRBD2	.	SATKGLAKTGELL
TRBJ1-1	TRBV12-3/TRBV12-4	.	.	ASSAGQYEAF